Each of the 28 T cell receptor beta chains below was sequenced from the same sample in a study of blood T cell repertoires in COVID-19. Repertoires were generated with immunoSEQ multiplex PCR, while TCRdb's copy carries only in-frame clones and drops some. The table has 110,000 to 150,000 clones, 80% to 90% seen once. The sequenced sample was peripheral blood. The receptors come from a woman aged 55-70 years with active COVID-19.

The chain employs TRBV15 and TRBJ1-6, with D possibly matching TRBD1 (6 bases). V lost 0 bases and J lost 7, with 10 bases in between. The length of the CDR3 is 15 residues. The germline V gene has CDR1 LNHNV and CDR2 YYDKDF (reference sequence). CDR3 coding DNA: TGTGCCACCAGCAGAGATCCCAGGGGAAATTCACCCCTCCACTTT. The encoded protein is CATSRDPRGNSPLHF.

CDR3: CASSQEVSWTSGYYNEQFF. CDR3 DNA sequence: TGCGCCAGCAGCCAAGAAGTAAGTTGGACTAGCGGATACTACAATGAGCAGTTCTTC. V and J are TRBV4-1 and TRBJ2-1; 10 nucleotides match TRBD2. There are 19 residues in the CDR3. Germline lookup yields CDR1 MGHRA and CDR2 YSYEKL. V shed 0 bases and J 3 bases; nucleotides not matched to a gene: 11.

The rearrangement joins TRBV18 to TRBJ2-1, with TRBD2 matching 10 bases. Germline CDR1 KGHSH, CDR2 LQKENI. The CDR3 totals 14 residues. V was clipped by 4 bases and J by 8 bases; unmatched bases: 5. CDR3 sequence reads: CASSRVAGGYEQFF. For the CDR3, the DNA is TGTGCCAGCTCACGGGTAGCGGGAGGCTATGAGCAGTTCTTC.

The count of this clone is one. The chain employs TRBV4-2 and TRBJ1-6, with 10 bases matching TRBD1. Germline V gene data show CDR1 as LGHNA and CDR2 as YNFKEQ. The V segment lost 0 bases and the J segment 6 bases; nucleotides outside the gene matches: 2. The CDR3 has 16 amino acids. The DNA for the CDR3 is TGTGCCAGCAGCCAAGATCGGACAGGGGGTAATTCACCCCTCCACTTT. It specifies CASSQDRTGGNSPLHF.

This clone was detected only a few times. This sequence joins TRBV4-3 and TRBJ1-6, with no clear D. This CDR3 contains 14 residues. V was pared by 1 base and J by 6 bases, with 7 bases between. The V gene's germline CDR1 is LGHNA and CDR2 YSLEER. In nucleotides, the CDR3 is TGCGCCAGCAGCCAAGTTTCGGGTAATTCACCCCTCCACTTT. This encodes CASSQVSGNSPLHF.

This chain uses TRBV30 with TRBJ2-7; TRBD1 aligns across 7 bases. This CDR3 region has 13 residues. The J segment lost 3 bases and the V segment lost 2 bases, leaving 4 bases of the junction unmatched. Germline V gene lookup returns CDR1 GTSNPN and CDR2 SVGIG (reference sequence). This chain's CDR3 is CAWSKGAVYEQYF. The CDR3 DNA reads as TGTGCCTGGAGTAAGGGGGCGGTCTACGAGCAGTACTTC.

This chain uses TRBV7-3 with TRBJ2-3; 7 bases line up with TRBD1. CDR3 length: 15 amino acids. J was trimmed by 2 bases and V by 4 bases; bases with no gene match: 6. Germline CDR1 reads SGHTA; CDR2 reads FQGTGA. As DNA, the CDR3 is TGTGCCAGCAGCTCCACAGGGGCAATCACAGATACGCAGTATTTT. It specifies CASSSTGAITDTQYF. The whole variable domain, filled in from reference TRBV7-3 and TRBJ2-3, reads GAGVSQTPSNKVTEKGKYVELRCDPISGHTALYWYRQSLGQGPEFLIYFQGTGAADDSGLPNDRFFAVRPEGSVSTLKIQRTERGDSAVYLCASSSTGAITDTQYFGPGTRLTVL.

This chain uses TRBV4-3 with TRBJ1-2; 7 nucleotides align to TRBD1. The germline V gene encodes CDR1 LGHNA and CDR2 YSLEER. V shed 3 bases, J shed 4 bases, and the junction held 5 bases outside the gene matches. The CDR3 contains 14 residues. CDR3 sequence (DNA): TGCGCCAGCAGCCAGAGCCGGGACAGCTATGGCTACACCTTC. Translated, it gives CASSQSRDSYGYTF.

The chain recombines TRBV5-1 with TRBJ2-7, with a possible D match to TRBD1 (6 bases). V lost 4 bases to trimming and J lost 3 bases, with 20 bases between them. The CDR3 totals 16 residues. The germline gives CDR1 SGHRS, CDR2 YFSETQ. The CDR3 loop is CASSPDSPRSYYEQYF. Here the CDR3 DNA reads TGCGCCAGCAGCCCGGACAGTCCGCGTTCCTACTACGAGCAGTACTTC.

The rearrangement links TRBV29-1 to TRBJ2-7; 9 nucleotides agree with TRBD1. Looked up from germline, CDR1 is SQVTM and CDR2 is ANQGSEA. After removal of 5 bases from V and 0 bases from J, the junction contained 2 bases not matched to a gene. The CDR3 is 13 amino acids. CDR3: CSVRDRVSYEQYF. The DNA for the CDR3 is TGCAGCGTTCGGGACAGGGTCTCCTACGAGCAGTACTTC.

The CDR3 region has the DNA TGTGCCAGCAGCGTAGAACTAGCCGACTCTGGGGCCAACGTCCTGACTTTC. Amino acid sequence: CASSVELADSGANVLTF. The V gene is TRBV9, the J gene TRBJ2-6; possible D gene TRBD2, 6 bases. CDR3 length: 17 residues. Germline V CDR1 and CDR2: SGDLS, YYNGEE. The V gene lost 0 bases and the J gene lost 0 bases, with 10 bases spanning the gap.

This chain uses TRBV30 with TRBJ2-7; perhaps TRBD1 as D (7 bases). The germline V gene encodes CDR1 GTSNPN and CDR2 SVGIG (reference sequence). The CDR3 is 16 amino acids. V was shortened by 3 bases and J by 0 bases, with 18 bases between the two germline ends. The DNA of the CDR3 is TGTGCCTGGAGGGTTGATTGGCGGGACAGCTCCTACGAGCAGTACTTC. Translating it yields CAWRVDWRDSSYEQYF.

V is TRBV21-1 and J is TRBJ2-7; the table's D call TRBD1 went unverified against the DNA. TRBV21-1 is labeled a pseudogene. The CDR3 is 16 amino acids. In nucleotides, the CDR3 is TGTGCCAGCAGCCCCCTCAGGACAGGGGCGACCTACGAGCAGTACTTC. Translated: CASSPLRTGATYEQYF.

CDR3 sequence reads: CASSYSGAGVGETQYF. The CDR3 DNA follows: TGTGCCAGCAGTTACTCGGGGGCGGGAGTCGGTGAGACCCAGTACTTC. The chain uses TRBV6-5 and TRBJ2-5; tentative D call: TRBD2 (7 bases). The CDR3 runs to 16 residues. From germline, CDR1 is MNHEY and CDR2 SVGAGI. Trimming removed 0 bases from V and 5 bases from J, with 16 bases in between.

The rearrangement joins TRBV7-9 to TRBJ1-2, with D possibly being TRBD1 (5 bases). Trimming took 2 bases from V and 4 from J, leaving 8 bases between them. The CDR3 sequence is 13 residues long. Germline CDR1 and CDR2: SEHNR and FQNEAQ (reference sequence). CDR3 nucleotide sequence: TGTGCCAGCAGCTTAATGGGGGGCTATGGCTACACCTTC. It specifies CASSLMGGYGYTF. The full variable domain, completed using reference TRBV7-9 and TRBJ1-2, is DTGVSQNPRHKITKRGQNVTFRCDPISEHNRLYWYRQTLGQGPEFLTYFQNEAQLEKSRLLSDRFSAERPKGSFSTLEIQRTEQGDSAMYLCASSLMGGYGYTFGSGTRLTVV.

The chain couples TRBV19 to TRBJ1-5; D is perhaps TRBD1 (6 bases). The CDR3 has 13 residues. V was pared by 3 bases and J by 11 bases, with 14 bases between. Germline values: CDR1 LNHDA, CDR2 SQIVND (reference sequence). Here the CDR3 reads CASSIEGGWAQHF. CDR3 nucleotide sequence: TGTGCCAGTAGTATTGAAGGGGGATGGGCCCAGCATTTT.

This clone occurred once. This sequence joins TRBV4-3 and TRBJ2-1; weak D call: TRBD2 (6 bases). The CDR3 totals 17 residues. Germline values: CDR1 LGHNA, CDR2 YSLEER. The V end was cut by 0 bases, the J end by 0 bases, with 12 bases between. CDR3 DNA: TGCGCCAGCAGCCAAGATAGCGGAGACAGCTCCTACAATGAGCAGTTCTTC. The encoded protein is CASSQDSGDSSYNEQFF.

This rearrangement joins TRBV28 to TRBJ2-4; TRBD2 agrees at 15 bases. With 4 bases clipped from V and 3 bases from J, the junction kept 7 bases outside the gene matches. CDR3 length equals 18 residues. The V gene's germline CDR1 is MDHEN and CDR2 SYDVKM. The CDR3 nucleotides are TGTGCCAGCAGTTCCCCCAGGACTAGCGGGAGGGTCAAAAACATTCAGTACTTC. Its protein is CASSSPRTSGRVKNIQYF.

The chain employs TRBV7-9 and TRBJ2-1; 11 bases match TRBD2. Germline V gene sequence: CDR1 SEHNR, CDR2 FQNEAQ (reference sequence). The ends lost 5 bases at V and 5 bases at J; junction bases unmatched: 5. CDR3 length equals 15 residues. CDR3 in DNA: TGTGCCAGCAGCCCCCCGGGACTAGCGGACAATGAGCAGTTCTTC. Its translation: CASSPPGLADNEQFF.

The J gene is TRBJ1-4, the V gene TRBV27; no clear D gene. The CDR3 runs to 14 residues. Germline CDR1 reads MNHEY; CDR2 reads SMNVEV (reference sequence). Trimming took 4 bases from V and 8 from J, leaving 14 bases between them. The chain's CDR3 is CASSYRAENEKLFF. The DNA of the CDR3 is TGTGCCAGCAGTTACCGCGCCGAGAACGAAAAACTGTTTTTT.

CDR3 sequence: CASSPQGADTQYF. CDR3 coding DNA: TGTGCCAGCAGCCCACAAGGGGCGGATACGCAGTATTTT. The chain has TRBV7-2 and TRBJ2-3, with D perhaps matching TRBD1 (5 bases). Germline CDR1 is SGHTA and CDR2 is FQGNSA. V was shortened by 5 bases and J by 6 bases, with 12 bases between the two germline ends. CDR3 length: 13 amino acids.

The J gene is TRBJ1-2, the V gene TRBV5-6; tentatively, D is TRBD1 (5 bases). Germline CDR1 reads SGHDT; CDR2 reads YYEEEE. The CDR3 has 14 residues. The V end lost 1 base, the J end lost 6 bases, and 13 bases lay between the germline ends. The CDR3 loop reads CASSLPGRGDGYTF. DNA for the CDR3: TGTGCCAGCAGCTTGCCGGGGCGCGGGGATGGCTACACCTTC.

The CDR3 nucleotides read TGTGCCAGCAGCTTGTTACGGGGGAACACTGAAGCTTTCTTT. Residues: CASSLLRGNTEAFF. This rearrangement joins TRBV5-5 to TRBJ1-1; unclear D gene. V dropped 1 base and J dropped 1 base, with 8 bases sitting between them. The CDR3 is made up of 14 amino acids. Germline V gives CDR1 SGHKS, CDR2 YYEKEE (reference sequence).

The chain links TRBV10-3 to TRBJ2-3; tentatively, D is TRBD1 (5 bases). The CDR3 is made up of 14 amino acids. Germline loops: CDR1 ENHRY, CDR2 SYGVKD. V was pared by 6 bases and J by 0 bases, with 10 bases between. The CDR3 coding sequence is TGTGCCATCAGGACGACAGCTAGCACAGATACGCAGTATTTT. Amino acids: CAIRTTASTDTQYF.

V is TRBV5-6 and J is TRBJ1-3, with D tentatively TRBD1 (6 bases). This CDR3 has 15 residues. Germline V gene lookup returns CDR1 SGHDT and CDR2 YYEEEE. V lost 0 bases, J lost 4 bases, and 11 bases lay in between. The CDR3 sequence is CASSLEGGPGNTIYF. CDR3 sequence (DNA): TGTGCCAGCAGCTTGGAGGGGGGGCCAGGAAACACCATATATTTT.

The chain couples TRBV7-2 to TRBJ2-1, with TRBD2 matching over 13 bases. Losses at the gene ends were 5 bases for V and 5 bases for J; bases not matched to a gene: 9. The CDR3 covers 17 residues. Germline loops: CDR1 SGHTA, CDR2 FQGNSA. Here the CDR3 reads CASSPTGLAGADNEQFF. In DNA form, the CDR3 reads TGTGCCAGCAGCCCCACCGGACTAGCGGGAGCGGACAATGAGCAGTTCTTC.

This clone has only one observation. This sequence joins TRBV7-3 and TRBJ2-2; the match to TRBD2 covers 8 bases. V shed 2 bases, J shed 1 base, and the junction held 3 bases outside the gene matches. From germline, CDR1 is SGHTA and CDR2 FQGTGA. CDR3 length equals 16 residues. CDR3 protein: CASSLLGTRNTGELFF. CDR3 in DNA: TGTGCCAGCAGCTTACTCGGGACTAGGAACACCGGGGAGCTGTTTTTT. Complete variable domain (other parts from reference TRBV7-3 and TRBJ2-2): GAGVSQTPSNKVTEKGKYVELRCDPISGHTALYWYRQSLGQGPEFLIYFQGTGAADDSGLPNDRFFAVRPEGSVSTLKIQRTERGDSAVYLCASSLLGTRNTGELFFGEGSRLTVL.

The chain couples TRBV10-3 to TRBJ1-6; no reliable D call. Germline V CDR1 and CDR2: ENHRY, SYGVKD. The V and J ends lost 0 bases and 7 bases respectively, with 13 bases between them. This CDR3 is 16 amino acids long. The CDR3 nucleotides are TGTGCCATCAGTGAGTCAACCAGGAATCTGAATTCACCCCTCCACTTT. As protein: CAISESTRNLNSPLHF.